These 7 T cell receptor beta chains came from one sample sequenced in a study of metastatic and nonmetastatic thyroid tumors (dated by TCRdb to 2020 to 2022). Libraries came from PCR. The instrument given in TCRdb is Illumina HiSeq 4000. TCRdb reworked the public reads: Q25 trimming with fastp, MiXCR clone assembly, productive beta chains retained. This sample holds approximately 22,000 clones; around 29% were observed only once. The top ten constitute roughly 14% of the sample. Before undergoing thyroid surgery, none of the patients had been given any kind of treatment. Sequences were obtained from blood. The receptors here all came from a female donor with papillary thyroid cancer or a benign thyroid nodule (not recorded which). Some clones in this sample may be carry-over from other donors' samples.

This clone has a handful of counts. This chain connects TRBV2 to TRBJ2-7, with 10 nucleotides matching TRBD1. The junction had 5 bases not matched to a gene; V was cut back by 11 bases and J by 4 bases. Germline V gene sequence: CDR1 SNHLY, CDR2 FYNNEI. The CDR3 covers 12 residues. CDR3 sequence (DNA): TGTGCCGAGGGACAGGGGAAGTACGAGCAGTACTTC. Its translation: CAEGQGKYEQYF.

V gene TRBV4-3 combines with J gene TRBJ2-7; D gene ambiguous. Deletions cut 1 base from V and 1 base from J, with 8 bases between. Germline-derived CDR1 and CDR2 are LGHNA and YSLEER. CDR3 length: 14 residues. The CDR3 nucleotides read TGCGCCAGCAGCCAAGGGTGGGGTTCCTACGAGCAGTACTTC. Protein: CASSQGWGSYEQYF.

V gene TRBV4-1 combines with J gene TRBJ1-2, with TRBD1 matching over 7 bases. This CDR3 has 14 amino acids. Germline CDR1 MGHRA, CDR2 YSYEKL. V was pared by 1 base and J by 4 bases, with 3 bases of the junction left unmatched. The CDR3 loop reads CASSQGTGVYGYTF. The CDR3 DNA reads TGCGCCAGCAGCCAAGGAACAGGGGTCTATGGCTACACCTTC.

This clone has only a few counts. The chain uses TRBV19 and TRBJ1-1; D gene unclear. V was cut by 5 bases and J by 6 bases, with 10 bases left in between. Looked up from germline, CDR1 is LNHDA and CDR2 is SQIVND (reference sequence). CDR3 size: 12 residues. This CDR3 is CASSHRFAEAFF. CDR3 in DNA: TGTGCCAGTAGTCATAGGTTCGCTGAAGCTTTCTTT.

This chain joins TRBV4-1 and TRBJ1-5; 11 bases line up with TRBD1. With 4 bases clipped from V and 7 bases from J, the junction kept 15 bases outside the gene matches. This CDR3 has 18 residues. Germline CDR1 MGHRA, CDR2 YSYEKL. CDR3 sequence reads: CASSPTPGQGAVRQPQHF. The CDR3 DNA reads TGCGCCAGCAGCCCAACGCCCGGACAGGGGGCGGTGAGGCAGCCCCAGCATTTT.

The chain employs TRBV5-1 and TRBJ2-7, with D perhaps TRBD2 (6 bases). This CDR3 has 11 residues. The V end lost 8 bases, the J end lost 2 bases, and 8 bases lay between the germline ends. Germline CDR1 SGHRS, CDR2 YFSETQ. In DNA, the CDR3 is TGCGCCAGTAGACTAGCCTACGAGCAGTACTTC. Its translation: CASRLAYEQYF.

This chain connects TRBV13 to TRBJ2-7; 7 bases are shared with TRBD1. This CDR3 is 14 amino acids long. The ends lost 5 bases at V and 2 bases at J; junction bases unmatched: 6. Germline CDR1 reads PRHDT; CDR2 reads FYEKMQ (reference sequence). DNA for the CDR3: TGTGCCAGCAGCCCCCGACAGGGCCCCTACGAGCAGTACTTC. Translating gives CASSPRQGPYEQYF.